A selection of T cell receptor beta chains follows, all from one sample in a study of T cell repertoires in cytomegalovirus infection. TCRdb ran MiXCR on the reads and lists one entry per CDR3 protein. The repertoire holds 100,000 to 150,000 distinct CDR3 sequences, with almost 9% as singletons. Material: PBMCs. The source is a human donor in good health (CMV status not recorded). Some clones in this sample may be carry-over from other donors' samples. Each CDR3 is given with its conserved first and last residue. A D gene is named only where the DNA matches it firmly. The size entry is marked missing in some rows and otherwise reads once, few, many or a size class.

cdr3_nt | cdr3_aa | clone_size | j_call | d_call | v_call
TGTGCCAGCAGTGCCTTGACAGGTGCCGAGCAGTACTTC | CASSALTGAEQYF | - | TRBJ2-7 | - | TRBV6-4
TGCAGTGCTACCCCCAGCCGGGAGGGGGAGCAGTACTTC | CSATPSREGEQYF | few | TRBJ2-7 | TRBD2 | TRBV20-1
TGTGCCAGCAGGGGACCTGGGGTCACTGAAGCTTTCTTT | CASRGPGVTEAFF | few | TRBJ1-1 | - | TRBV25-1
TGTGCCATCAGTGCGGGGACAGGACAAAACTATGGCTACACCTTC | CAISAGTGQNYGYTF | - | TRBJ1-2 | TRBD1 | TRBV10-3
TGTGCCATCAGTGAGTCGGGGTTAGGGAAAAACATTCAGTACTTC | CAISESGLGKNIQYF | few | TRBJ2-4 | - | TRBV10-3
TGCAGTGCTAGACTAAACAGGGAATATAACACTGAAGCTTTCTTT | CSARLNREYNTEAFF | many | TRBJ1-1 | - | TRBV20-1
TGCAGCGTTTTGGACGGAGGAGAGACCCAGTACTTC | CSVLDGGETQYF | few | TRBJ2-5 | - | TRBV29-1
TGTGCCAGCAGGGGGACAGGGGCTGGAAACACCATATATTTT | CASRGTGAGNTIYF | many | TRBJ1-3 | TRBD1 | TRBV12-3/TRBV12-4
TGCGCCAGCAGCATCCGGGACAGCGGTAGAACTAACTATGGCTACACCTTC | CASSIRDSGRTNYGYTF | many | TRBJ1-2 | TRBD1 | TRBV5-1
TGTGCCAGCAGTATCTTCCTGGGGGATACGCAGTATTTT | CASSIFLGDTQYF | - | TRBJ2-3 | - | TRBV2
TGTGCCATCAGGCTAGCGGGGGAAGAGACCCAGTACTTC | CAIRLAGEETQYF | many | TRBJ2-5 | TRBD2 | TRBV10-3
TGCAGTGCTAGAGTGCCGGGACGGGGGAACAATCAGGCCCAGCATTTT | CSARVPGRGNNQAQHF | - | TRBJ1-5 | - | TRBV20-1
TGTGCCACCAGCAGAGACTTGGGTACTCGGACAGGGAAGAACTATGGCTACACCTTC | CATSRDLGTRTGKNYGYTF | - | TRBJ1-2 | TRBD1 | TRBV15
TGTGCCAGCAGCGGGAGTATCGCCTACGAGCAGTACTTC | CASSGSIAYEQYF | many | TRBJ2-7 | - | TRBV28
TGCGCCAGCAGCTTGGACGCTGCCACCGGGGAGCTGTTTTTT | CASSLDAATGELFF | few | TRBJ2-2 | - | TRBV5-1
TGTGGCCCCGCAGAAGCTTTCTTT | CGPAEAFF | few | TRBJ1-1 | - | TRBV5-6
TGCGCCAGCAGCCCGGGGGTGGAGCCCACTGAAGCTTTCTTT | CASSPGVEPTEAFF | many | TRBJ1-1 | - | TRBV5-1
TGTGCCAGCAGTGAAAGTATCTCTGGAAACACCATATATTTT | CASSESISGNTIYF | many | TRBJ1-3 | - | TRBV6-1
TGTGCCAGCAAGTCGACCTATGGCTACACCTTC | CASKSTYGYTF | many | TRBJ1-2 | - | TRBV28
TGTGCCTCCGACTTGACTAATGAAAAACTGTTTTTT | CASDLTNEKLFF | many | TRBJ1-4 | - | TRBV30
TGTGCCAGCAGCTTGGTAGGGAGAGGCAATGAGCAGTTCTTC | CASSLVGRGNEQFF | many | TRBJ2-1 | - | TRBV5-5
TGTGCCAGCAGTTTACAGGGATGGGATCTCGTTGGCTACACCTTC | CASSLQGWDLVGYTF | many | TRBJ1-2 | - | TRBV12-3/TRBV12-4
TGTGCCAGCAGCCGTGAGGCGTTGGGGGCACCAACTAATGAAAAACTGTTTTTT | CASSREALGAPTNEKLFF | - | TRBJ1-4 | - | TRBV3-1
TGTGCCAGCAGCCGGGGACAGGGGAAATTTCCTATCGAGACCCAGTACTTC | CASSRGQGKFPIETQYF | many | TRBJ2-5 | TRBD1 | TRBV7-2
TGTGCCAGCACCGTGGGGGGACAGCGACCCTACGAGCAGTACTTC | CASTVGGQRPYEQYF | many | TRBJ2-7 | - | TRBV28
TGTGCCAGCTCAACGCCCGGGGGGTTCTGGGGCTACACCTTC | CASSTPGGFWGYTF | - | TRBJ1-2 | - | TRBV18
TGTGCCAGCAGCCCGAGAGGGGCAGCGGGGTATGGCTACACCTTC | CASSPRGAAGYGYTF | many | TRBJ1-2 | - | TRBV7-9
TGTGCCAGCAACGACAGGGGCTCCTACAATGAGCAGTTCTTC | CASNDRGSYNEQFF | many | TRBJ2-1 | TRBD1 | TRBV12-3/TRBV12-4
TGCAGCTTCGGGACAGGGGCTACAAGCTCCTACGAGCAGTACTTC | CSFGTGATSSYEQYF | - | TRBJ2-7 | TRBD1 | TRBV29-1
TGTGCCAGCAGCCTACGGACAGGGACTAGCACAGATACGCAGTATTTT | CASSLRTGTSTDTQYF | many | TRBJ2-3 | TRBD1 | TRBV7-2
TGTGCCAGCAGTTACGACGCGGCGGGGGACACTGAAGCTTTCTTT | CASSYDAAGDTEAFF | many | TRBJ1-1 | - | TRBV12-3/TRBV12-4
TGTGCCAGTCGACAAACCGACAACTATGGCTACACCTTC | CASRQTDNYGYTF | many | TRBJ1-2 | - | TRBV12-3/TRBV12-4
TGTGCCAGCAGCTTAGGGGCAGATACGCAGTATTTT | CASSLGADTQYF | many | TRBJ2-3 | - | TRBV11-3
TGTGCCAGCCAATCTGGGGCCAACGTCCTGACTTTC | CASQSGANVLTF | few | TRBJ2-6 | - | TRBV28
TGTGCCAGCAGCCGACTTTTTGCTGCAATGAACACTGAAGCTTTCTTT | CASSRLFAAMNTEAFF | many | TRBJ1-1 | - | TRBV7-2
TGTGCCACCAAGGGCTATCAAGAGACCCAGTACTTC | CATKGYQETQYF | many | TRBJ2-5 | - | TRBV2
TGTGCCAGCAGACGACTAGGAGCGGGGGACTACAATGAGCAGTTCTTC | CASRRLGAGDYNEQFF | many | TRBJ2-1 | TRBD2 | TRBV2
TGTGCCAGCAGCTCTAGCCTGGGGGGAAACTATGGCTACACCTTC | CASSSSLGGNYGYTF | many | TRBJ1-2 | - | TRBV7-2
TGTGCCAGCAGTTACTCACTAGCGGGACCCACAGATACGCAGTATTTT | CASSYSLAGPTDTQYF | - | TRBJ2-3 | TRBD2 | TRBV6-6
TGTGCCAGCAGTGTAGGGGGATTTAATGAGCAGTTCTTC | CASSVGGFNEQFF | many | TRBJ2-1 | - | TRBV25-1
TGTGCCAGCCTACAGGGGCGTCGGACTGAAGCTTTCTTT | CASLQGRRTEAFF | many | TRBJ1-1 | TRBD1 | TRBV7-2
TGTGCCAGCAGAAGACCGGGACAGCCACAAGAGACCCAGTACTTC | CASRRPGQPQETQYF | - | TRBJ2-5 | TRBD1 | TRBV2
TGTGCCAGCTCCCCAGAGGGTCTCTCTGGAAACACCATATATTTT | CASSPEGLSGNTIYF | once | TRBJ1-3 | - | TRBV2
TGTGCCAGTACGCCGGGACAGCCGTCGGATCAGTACTTC | CASTPGQPSDQYF | many | TRBJ2-7 | TRBD1 | TRBV25-1
TGTGCCAGTGGCGACAGGAGAGGGATCGGAAAACTGTTTTTT | CASGDRRGIGKLFF | - | TRBJ1-4 | - | TRBV19
TGTGCCAGCAGTTCCTCAAACATCCCTAACTATGGCTACACCTTC | CASSSSNIPNYGYTF | many | TRBJ1-2 | - | TRBV28
TGCGCCAGCAGTATGGACGGAGCCTCTGGAAACACCATATATTTT | CASSMDGASGNTIYF | many | TRBJ1-3 | - | TRBV5-1
TGTGCCAGCGGTGGAAGGGCGAGCACAGATACGCAGTATTTT | CASGGRASTDTQYF | many | TRBJ2-3 | - | TRBV2
TGTGCCAGCAGTTTCCGCGGGGTGCAGCCCCAGCATTTT | CASSFRGVQPQHF | many | TRBJ1-5 | - | TRBV28
TGTGCCAGCAGCGGGGGCAGGGGTAGATTCTACGAGCAGTACTTC | CASSGGRGRFYEQYF | - | TRBJ2-7 | - | TRBV5-6
TGTGCCAGCAGCTTAGGGCTAGCGGGGGGCTACAATGAGCAGTTCTTC | CASSLGLAGGYNEQFF | many | TRBJ2-1 | TRBD2 | TRBV11-2